The 32 T cell receptor beta chains below all came from one sample that was sequenced in a study of blood T cell repertoires in COVID-19. Generated by immunoSEQ multiplex PCR, the TCRdb table keeps only in-frame clones and is missing some. The table lists under 200,000 clones, more than 70% of them singletons. Sequences were obtained from peripheral blood. Every receptor here comes from a man aged 40-49 years with active or convalescent COVID-19.

The chain carries TRBV30 and TRBJ1-4; unclear D gene. V was trimmed by 0 bases and J by 8 bases, leaving 13 bases between them. The CDR3 totals 14 residues. Germline V CDR1 and CDR2: GTSNPN, SVGIG (reference sequence). Here the CDR3 reads CAWSVDGGSEKLFF. The DNA of the CDR3 is TGTGCCTGGAGTGTAGACGGAGGTTCGGAAAAACTGTTTTTT.

V usage is TRBV27 and J usage is TRBJ1-2; no definite D call. Germline CDR1 is MNHEY and CDR2 is SMNVEV (reference sequence). The V and J ends lost 6 bases and 2 bases respectively, with 10 bases between them. The CDR3 loop spans 13 amino acids. CDR3 DNA: TGTGCCAGCAGGGTTGCAGTCAACTATGGCTACACCTTC. It codes for CASRVAVNYGYTF.

J is TRBJ2-7 and V is TRBV6-2 or TRBV6-3, with 7 bases fitting TRBD1. The CDR3 is made up of 15 amino acids. Per germline, CDR1 MNHEY and CDR2 SVGEGT. With 2 bases clipped from V and 2 bases from J, the junction kept 6 bases outside the gene matches. This CDR3 is CASSYGTDPTYEQYF. The CDR3 DNA follows: TGTGCCAGCAGTTACGGGACAGATCCAACCTACGAGCAGTACTTC.

This rearrangement joins TRBV5-4 to TRBJ2-3, with a weak D call TRBD1 (5 bases). The germline V gene has CDR1 SGHNT and CDR2 YYREEE (reference sequence). This CDR3 spans 13 amino acids. V was pared by 3 bases and J by 6 bases, with 11 bases between. CDR3 protein: CASSSPPGDTQYF. The CDR3 DNA is TGTGCCAGCAGCTCCCCCCCAGGGGATACGCAGTATTTT.

The gene calls are TRBV4-1 and TRBJ1-6; no firm D call. CDR1 and CDR2 from the germline V gene are MGHRA and YSYEKL. V was cut by 0 bases and J by 11 bases, with 8 bases left in between. The length of the CDR3 is 13 residues. CDR3: CASSQEIGTPLHF. The CDR3 DNA sequence: TGCGCCAGCAGCCAAGAAATCGGTACACCCCTCCACTTT.

The chain joins TRBV6-2 or TRBV6-3 to TRBJ1-6; perhaps TRBD1 as D (6 bases). CDR1 and CDR2 from the germline V gene are MNHEY and SVGEGT. V was pared by 6 bases and J by 9 bases, with 12 bases between. CDR3 length: 13 residues. CDR3 sequence reads: CASSRGDGSPLHF. In DNA, the CDR3 is TGTGCCAGCAGCAGGGGCGATGGTTCACCCCTCCACTTT.

This clone showed up just once. The rearrangement links TRBV5-1 to TRBJ1-5; D possibly corresponds to TRBD1 (6 bases). The germline V gene has CDR1 SGHRS and CDR2 YFSETQ. This CDR3 region has 13 residues. V was pared by 9 bases and J by 6 bases, with 16 bases between. CDR3 nucleotides: TGCGCCACTCGGGGGGACAACCCTCAGCCCCAGCATTTT. Protein sequence: CATRGDNPQPQHF.

The CDR3 spells CASSGPGLAGGNTQYF. CDR3 DNA sequence: TGTGCCAGCAGCGGCCCAGGACTAGCGGGGGGAAATACGCAGTATTTT. V gene TRBV11-2 combines with J gene TRBJ2-3; 14 bases agree with TRBD2. V was pared by 5 bases and J by 7 bases, with 8 bases of the junction left unmatched. Germline V lookup: CDR1 SGHAT, CDR2 FQNNGV. The CDR3 extends over 16 amino acids.

The J gene is TRBJ1-5, the V gene TRBV15, with 7 positions matching TRBD1. CDR3 length: 15 residues. CDR1 and CDR2 (germline): LNHNV, YYDKDF (reference sequence). The V and J ends lost 0 bases and 6 bases, in that order; junction bases with no gene match: 5. CDR3 protein: CATSRDIGGGQPQHF. The DNA for the CDR3 is TGTGCCACCAGCAGAGATATAGGGGGCGGTCAGCCCCAGCATTTT. Looking up the rest from reference TRBV15 and TRBJ1-5 gives the full variable domain: DAMVIQNPRYQVTQFGKPVTLSCSQTLNHNVMYWYQQKSSQAPKLLFHYYDKDFNNEADTPDNFQSRRPNTSFCFLDIRSPGLGDTAMYLCATSRDIGGGQPQHFGDGTRLSIL.

This sequence joins TRBV6-2 or TRBV6-3 and TRBJ2-3; possibly TRBD2 for D (6 bases). Trimming left V 2 bases short and J 2 bases short, with 14 bases between. Germline V gives CDR1 MNHEY, CDR2 SVGEGT. The CDR3 runs to 16 residues. CDR3 in amino acids: CASSYPTRDLTDTQYF. The CDR3, as DNA: TGTGCCAGCAGTTACCCGACTAGGGACCTCACAGATACGCAGTATTTT.

This chain connects TRBV6-5 to TRBJ1-5; D may be TRBD1 (5 bases). CDR3 length: 15 amino acids. In germline, CDR1 is MNHEY, CDR2 SVGAGI. With 2 bases removed from V and 7 bases from J, the gap between germline ends came to 15 bases. The CDR3 protein is CASSYAGGAGQPQHF. In nucleotides, the CDR3 is TGTGCCAGCAGTTACGCTGGTGGGGCTGGGCAGCCCCAGCATTTT.

CDR3 DNA sequence: TGTGCCAGCACCGAAAGGGACGGGAGGCACTTGGTCTCTGGCTACACCTTC. Amino acid sequence: CASTERDGRHLVSGYTF. V gene TRBV7-8 combines with J gene TRBJ1-2, with D tentatively TRBD1 (5 bases). The germline gives CDR1 SGHVS, CDR2 FQNEAQ. The germline V and J ends were trimmed by 7 bases and 7 bases, with 28 bases remaining between them. The CDR3 sequence is 17 residues long. Combining the CDR3 with reference TRBV7-8 and TRBJ1-2 gives the whole variable domain GAGVSQSPRYKVAKRGQDVALRCDPISGHVSLFWYQQALGQGPEFLTYFQNEAQLDKSGLPSDRFFAERPEGSVSTLKIQRTQQEDSAVYLCASTERDGRHLVSGYTFGSGTRLTVV.

A few counts support this clone. The sample carries other DNA sequences with the same CDR3. This sequence joins TRBV2 and TRBJ1-5; 8 bases are a match to TRBD1. The germline gives CDR1 SNHLY, CDR2 FYNNEI. V lost 6 bases and J lost 2; bases outside the gene matches: 6. This CDR3 region has 15 residues. The CDR3 DNA reads as TGTGCCAGCAGCGCCGACAGGGGAGGCAATCAGCCCCAGCATTTT. It translates to CASSADRGGNQPQHF.

The gene calls are TRBV5-8 and TRBJ1-4, with 8 positions matching TRBD1. The V gene's germline CDR1 is SGHTS and CDR2 YDEGEE. V lost 4 bases to trimming and J lost 5 bases; unmatched junction nucleotides: 7. CDR3 size: 15 residues. The CDR3 spells CASSPRDRTNEKLFF. The CDR3 coding sequence is TGTGCCAGCAGCCCCCGGGACAGGACAAATGAAAAACTGTTTTTT.

The V and J genes are TRBV18 and TRBJ1-1; D possibly corresponds to TRBD1 (6 bases). The V end lost 2 bases, the J end lost 4 bases, and 17 bases lay between the germline ends. Germline V gene data show CDR1 as KGHSH and CDR2 as LQKENI. CDR3 length: 16 amino acids. CDR3 loop: CASSPFRRGASTEAFF. The CDR3 coding sequence is TGTGCCAGCTCACCATTCCGACGGGGGGCGAGCACTGAAGCTTTCTTT.

This chain joins TRBV5-4 and TRBJ1-1; TRBD1 is a possible D gene (6 bases). Per germline, CDR1 SGHNT and CDR2 YYREEE (reference sequence). CDR3 length: 15 residues. V was clipped by 2 bases and J by 1 base, with 12 bases between them. CDR3 bases: TGTGCCAGCAGCTTAACAGGGAGAGCGAACACTGAAGCTTTCTTT. Amino acid sequence: CASSLTGRANTEAFF. Based on the CDR3 plus reference TRBV5-4 and TRBJ1-1, the full variable domain is ETGVTQSPTHLIKTRGQQVTLRCSSQSGHNTVSWYQQALGQGPQFIFQYYREEENGRGNFPPRFSGLQFPNYSSELNVNALELDDSALYLCASSLTGRANTEAFFGQGTRLTVV.

The CDR3 region is CASSSETEAFF. The CDR3 nucleotides are TGTGCCAGCAGCTCCGAGACTGAAGCTTTCTTT. The chain carries TRBV11-2 and TRBJ1-1; D remains ambiguous. Looked up from germline, CDR1 is SGHAT and CDR2 is FQNNGV. The CDR3 extends over 11 amino acids. Between the trimmed V and J ends, which lost 4 bases and 5 bases, there was a span of 5 bases.

The chain couples TRBV3-1 (or the pseudogene TRBV3-2) to TRBJ2-2, with TRBD1 matching 7 bases. V lost 0 bases and J lost 1; bases outside the gene matches: 11. The germline V gene has CDR1 LGHDT and CDR2 YNNKEL (reference sequence). The CDR3 runs to 19 residues. CDR3 protein: CASSQEEVWRQGNTGELFF. The CDR3 nucleotides are TGTGCCAGCAGCCAAGAGGAGGTTTGGAGACAGGGGAACACCGGGGAGCTGTTTTTT.

The CDR3 sequence is CAWGGTRNSPLHF. CDR3 bases: TGTGCCTGGGGAGGGACACGCAATTCACCCCTCCACTTT. The J gene is TRBJ1-6, the V gene TRBV30; possibly TRBD1 for D (6 bases). Germline V gene sequence: CDR1 GTSNPN, CDR2 SVGIG (reference sequence). Trimming took off 5 bases at V and 7 bases at J, with 12 bases between the two ends. The length of the CDR3 is 13 residues.

For the CDR3, the DNA is TGCGCCAGCAGCCAAGATCAGACTAGCAGGATATGGGAGCAGTTCTTC. Translating it yields CASSQDQTSRIWEQFF. The gene calls are TRBV4-1 and TRBJ2-1; TRBD2 agrees at 7 bases. The V gene's germline CDR1 is MGHRA and CDR2 YSYEKL. This CDR3 spans 16 amino acids. V gave up 0 bases and J gave up 10 bases; unmatched junction bases: 12.

This clone showed up just a few times. The DNA of the CDR3 is TGTGCCAGCTCAGCGGGACAGGCCCCCCAGCCCCAGCATTTT. Amino acids: CASSAGQAPQPQHF. The rearrangement links TRBV18 to TRBJ1-5; 8 bases are a match to TRBD1. With 5 bases clipped from V and 7 bases from J, the junction kept 7 bases outside the gene matches. This CDR3 region has 14 residues. Germline V lookup: CDR1 KGHSH, CDR2 LQKENI.

The rearrangement links TRBV18 to TRBJ1-2; TRBD1 matches 7 bases. The CDR3 totals 17 residues. Germline assignment: CDR1 KGHSH and CDR2 LQKENI. The trim removed 4 bases at V and 3 bases at J, leaving 14 bases unmatched. CDR3 sequence reads: CASSLQPQQGSDYGYTF. DNA for the CDR3: TGTGCCAGCTCACTGCAACCTCAACAGGGGTCAGACTATGGCTACACCTTC. Variable domain in full (rest from reference TRBV18 and TRBJ1-2): NAGVMQNPRHLVRRRGQEARLRCSPMKGHSHVYWYRQLPEEGLKFMVYLQKENIIDESGMPKERFSAEFPKEGPSILRIQQVVRGDSAAYFCASSLQPQQGSDYGYTFGSGTRLTVV.

The gene calls are TRBV28 and TRBJ1-5; 8 nucleotides align to TRBD1. V lost 4 bases to trimming and J lost 6 bases; unmatched junction nucleotides: 8. This CDR3 has 15 residues. Looked up from germline, CDR1 is MDHEN and CDR2 is SYDVKM. This CDR3 reads CASSSGGRESQPQHF. In DNA form, the CDR3 reads TGTGCCAGCAGTTCAGGGGGCAGGGAAAGTCAGCCCCAGCATTTT.

This sequence joins TRBV3-1 (or the pseudogene TRBV3-2) and TRBJ1-2; D is undetermined. Trimming cost V 0 bases and J 7 bases, with 6 bases left between them. This CDR3 has 12 residues. Germline V gene lookup returns CDR1 LGHDT and CDR2 YNNKEL (reference sequence). DNA for the CDR3: TGTGCCAGCAGCCAAGATCCAGGTGGCTACACCTTC. Translated, it gives CASSQDPGGYTF.

The chain uses TRBV5-6 and TRBJ1-2; weak D call: TRBD1 (5 bases). This CDR3 spans 14 amino acids. V was cut by 0 bases and J by 14 bases, with 20 bases left in between. The V gene's germline CDR1 is SGHDT and CDR2 YYEEEE. CDR3 in amino acids: CASSLAVAGYIWTF. Here the CDR3 DNA reads TGTGCCAGCAGCTTGGCGGTCGCAGGGTATATTTGGACCTTC.

The V call is TRBV2, the J call TRBJ1-1, with TRBD1 as a possible D gene (6 bases). CDR1 SNHLY and CDR2 FYNNEI come from the germline V gene. The CDR3 has 18 amino acids. V shed 1 base and J shed 0 bases, with 18 bases lying between them. CDR3 sequence: CASSEGLQGPWMNTEAFF. As DNA, the CDR3 is TGTGCCAGCAGTGAAGGGTTACAGGGTCCCTGGATGAACACTGAAGCTTTCTTT. Complete variable domain (other parts from reference TRBV2 and TRBJ1-1): EPEVTQTPSHQVTQMGQEVILRCVPISNHLYFYWYRQILGQKVEFLVSFYNNEISEKSEIFDDQFSVERPDGSNFTLKIRSTKLEDSAMYFCASSEGLQGPWMNTEAFFGQGTRLTVV.

The chain is built from TRBV25-1 and TRBJ2-5, with 7 bases fitting TRBD1. This CDR3 comprises 15 residues. CDR1 and CDR2 from the germline V gene are MGHDK and SYGVNS. V lost 0 bases and J lost 7; bases outside the gene matches: 8. The CDR3 DNA reads as TGTGCCAGCAGTGAATATGAAGGGGGCGCGCGGACCCAGTACTTC. Its protein is CASSEYEGGARTQYF.

This chain connects TRBV2 to TRBJ1-4, with 9 nucleotides matching TRBD1. In germline, CDR1 is SNHLY, CDR2 FYNNEI. V was pared by 7 bases and J by 4 bases, with 16 bases of the junction left unmatched. This CDR3 is 18 amino acids long. CDR3: CASTPSLKDRGYNEKLFF. DNA for the CDR3: TGTGCCAGCACACCTTCCCTCAAAGACAGGGGGTATAATGAAAAACTGTTTTTT.

The chain is built from TRBV30 and TRBJ1-1; perhaps TRBD1 as D (5 bases). The V gene's germline CDR1 is GTSNPN and CDR2 SVGIG (reference sequence). V dropped 5 bases and J dropped 0 bases, with 10 bases sitting between them. This CDR3 region has 13 residues. Written as DNA, the CDR3 is TGTGCCTGGGGCAGGGCCATGAACACTGAAGCTTTCTTT. This translates into CAWGRAMNTEAFF.

V and J are TRBV28 and TRBJ1-2; 8 nucleotides align to TRBD1. Looked up from germline, CDR1 is MDHEN and CDR2 is SYDVKM. This CDR3 spans 13 amino acids. J was trimmed by 4 bases and V by 7 bases; bases with no gene match: 5. CDR3: CASTRQGSYGYTF. The CDR3 nucleotides read TGTGCCAGCACCAGACAGGGGAGCTATGGCTACACCTTC.

This clone has ten or more counts. V and J are TRBV5-8 and TRBJ2-6, with TRBD2 as a possible D gene (6 bases). The CDR3 runs 17 residues. Trimming stripped 0 bases from V and 4 bases from J, with 14 bases between. Germline CDR1 and CDR2: SGHTS and YDEGEE. CDR3 nucleotides: TGTGCCAGCAGCTTGGGGAGTGGGGGGAGCGGGGCCAACGTCCTGACTTTC. Translating it yields CASSLGSGGSGANVLTF.

The chain employs TRBV28 and TRBJ1-2, with D possibly TRBD1 on 5 matching bases. Trimming left V 6 bases short and J 4 bases short, with 18 bases between. The germline V gene has CDR1 MDHEN and CDR2 SYDVKM. The CDR3 runs to 15 residues. In DNA, the CDR3 is TGTGCCAGCAGACATGGGGCAGAACACTTCTATGGCTACACCTTC. This encodes CASRHGAEHFYGYTF.